Included here is one T cell receptor beta chain sequence, with context. This sample was taken from a study of T cell changes during pregnancy in multiple sclerosis. CDR1 and CDR2 from the germline V gene are SGHAT and FQDESV (reference sequence). The V and J ends lost 1 base and 1 base respectively, with 8 bases between them. The CDR3 is 14 residues long. Profiled with immunoSEQ multiplex PCR; TCRdb holds only in-frame clones, not every one. The sample lists roughly 64,000 clones; roughly 92% were seen once. The J gene is TRBJ2-7, the V gene TRBV11-1, with D unresolved. The input for sequencing was peripheral blood, taken in the second trimester of pregnancy. This receptor was obtained from a female donor with multiple sclerosis, enrolled in a pregnancy study. The CDR3 DNA follows: TGTGCCAGCAGCTTAGACAGTAGGTCCTACGAGCAGTACTTC. This codes for CASSLDSRSYEQYF.